These T cell receptor beta chains were read from a single sample in a study of Ad26.COV2.S vaccination and SARS-CoV-2 variants. Using immunoSEQ multiplex PCR, the repertoire was profiled, and TCRdb retains in-frame clones only, with some absent. The sample lists 150,000 to 200,000 clones; 87% were seen once. Sequencing used peripheral blood, obtained after recovery from COVID-19. The receptor source for this set is a human donor who had recovered from COVID-19. Each CDR3 is given with its conserved first and last residue. Each record gives: clone size, J gene, V gene, D gene, CDR3 DNA, CDR3 protein. The D gene is left open where the match is weak. The listing skips clone size in some rows; elsewhere it reads once, few, many or a size class.

>once|TRBJ2-1|TRBV10-3|TRBD2
TGTGCCATCAGTTGGACTAGCGGGGGCCCTTACAATGAGCAGTTCTTC
CAISWTSGGPYNEQFF
>few|TRBJ1-5|TRBV19|NA
TGTGCCAGTAGTATGTGGGGCTTGTTAGAACAGCCCCAGCATTTT
CASSMWGLLEQPQHF
>NA|TRBJ2-1|TRBV11-2|TRBD2
TGTGCCAGCAGCTCGCTCACTAGCGGGAGGGCCAGTGAGCAGTTCTTC
CASSSLTSGRASEQFF
>NA|TRBJ2-6|TRBV4-2|NA
TGTGCCAGCAGCCAGGGAGACAGGAACTCTGGGGCCAACGTCCTGACTTTC
CASSQGDRNSGANVLTF
>NA|TRBJ2-1|TRBV6-5|NA
TGTGCCAGCAGTTACTCTCAGGGTGCGAATGAGCAGTTCTTC
CASSYSQGANEQFF
>NA|TRBJ2-4|TRBV5-6|TRBD1
TGTGCCAGCAGCTTGGGGCAGGGGGCGTTAAAGTACTTC
CASSLGQGALKYF
>once|TRBJ2-7|TRBV6-5|NA
TGTGCCAGTTCAGGGGATCCCACCTACGAGCAGTACTTC
CASSGDPTYEQYF
>NA|TRBJ2-3|TRBV5-5|NA
TGTGCCAGCAGCGGACAGGAGCGGGGCCTCACAGATACGCAGTATTTT
CASSGQERGLTDTQYF
>NA|TRBJ2-6|TRBV7-3|NA
TGTGCCAGCAGCCAGCGTCTTTTTACTGGGGCCAACGTCCTGACTTTC
CASSQRLFTGANVLTF
>NA|TRBJ1-1|TRBV15|TRBD1
TGTGCCACCAGCAGAGGGGACAGGGACCTGAACACTGAAGCTTTCTTT
CATSRGDRDLNTEAFF
>NA|TRBJ1-1|TRBV6-5|NA
TGTGCCAGCAGTTCCACCCAGGCACACAGGGCCACTGAAGCTTTCTTT
CASSSTQAHRATEAFF
>NA|TRBJ2-7|TRBV6-5|NA
TGTGCCAGCAGTTTACAGCCCCCCTACGAGCAGTACTTC
CASSLQPPYEQYF
>NA|TRBJ2-5|TRBV7-6|NA
TGTGCCAGCAGCTCCCTCTTCGACCTGGAGGAGACCCAGTACTTC
CASSSLFDLEETQYF
>NA|TRBJ1-6|TRBV5-1|NA
TGCGCCAGCAGCCCAACACAGGGAGCGAGGGGAGCCCTCCACTTT
CASSPTQGARGALHF
>NA|TRBJ2-5|TRBV25-1|NA
TGTGCCAGCAGTGAATCGAGACTGTACCAAGAGACCCAGTACTTC
CASSESRLYQETQYF
>NA|TRBJ1-1|TRBV7-2|NA
TGTGCCAGCAGCTTAGACTTCGGGGTAGGAGCTTTCTTT
CASSLDFGVGAFF
>NA|TRBJ2-3|TRBV7-9|NA
TGTGCCAGCAGCTTAGGATTGGCCGATACGCAGTATTTT
CASSLGLADTQYF
>NA|TRBJ1-3|TRBV7-9|NA
TGTGCCAGCCCGTGGGACTCTGGAAACACCATATATTTT
CASPWDSGNTIYF
>NA|TRBJ2-1|TRBV10-3|TRBD2
TGTGCCGTCGGGAGGGGGGGTCAGTACAATGAGCAGTTCTTC
CAVGRGGQYNEQFF
>NA|TRBJ2-5|TRBV25-1|NA
TGTGCCAGCAGTGAATCGCGAGAGATGGTAGAGACCCAGTACTTC
CASSESREMVETQYF
>NA|TRBJ1-1|TRBV29-1|TRBD1
TGCAGCGGGAACAGGGGAGGAGAAACTGAAGCTTTCTTT
CSGNRGGETEAFF
>NA|TRBJ2-2|TRBV9|TRBD2
TGTGCCAGCAGCGCCTTTAGCGGGAGGGGCCACGGGGAGCTGTTTTTT
CASSAFSGRGHGELFF
>NA|TRBJ1-5|TRBV9|TRBD1
TGTGCCAGCAGCGCAACAGGGGGCGCGGGTCAGCCCCAGCATTTT
CASSATGGAGQPQHF